This TCR beta chain was observed in a study of T cells in Graves' hyperthyroidism and ophthalmopathy. RNA transcripts gave rise to amplified TCR beta CDR3 regions. The study used the HTBI primer set for a first-round RT-PCR of the TCR CDR3. TCRdb redid the calling of the multiplex PCR reads with MiXCR, one entry per CDR3 protein. Among roughly 280,000 distinct CDR3 sequences listed, 20% to 25% were seen once. CDR1 is MNHNS, CDR2 SASEGT, per germline. Trimming at V came to 6 bases and at J to 5 bases, leaving 8 bases not matched to a gene. This CDR3 is 14 amino acids long. Those patients with uncontrolled infection, other autoimmune disease, pregnancy or lactation were excluded. Each diagnosis was grounded in clinical symptoms, serum thyroxine and TRAb, thyroid ultrasound, and orbital computed tomography. This clonotype has just a few counts.

Sequenced: blood. The sequence came from a man aged 30-40 years with Graves' ophthalmopathy. The chain carries TRBV6-1 and TRBJ2-7, with TRBD1 matching over 9 bases. The CDR3 region is CASSPGTGRDEQYF. As DNA, the CDR3 is TGTGCCAGCAGCCCCGGGACAGGGAGGGACGAGCAGTACTTC.